The 32 T cell receptor beta chains reported below all come from one sample, sequenced in a study of blood T cell repertoires in COVID-19. Libraries were prepared by immunoSEQ multiplex PCR; TCRdb keeps only in-frame clonotypes and omits some of them. The data show approximately 670,000 clones, with approximately 90% seen just once and over 0.2% held by the top ten. The sequencing sample was made of peripheral blood. Source of these receptors: a woman younger than 35 with acute or convalescent COVID-19.

The rearrangement uses TRBV27 and TRBJ2-7; D is uncertain. Germline assignment: CDR1 MNHEY and CDR2 SMNVEV (reference sequence). The CDR3 consists of 14 residues. Trimming removed 2 bases at V and 2 bases at J, with 10 bases between. The CDR3 spells CASSLAQAAYEQYF. CDR3 coding DNA: TGTGCCAGCAGTTTAGCGCAGGCAGCCTACGAGCAGTACTTC.

The chain has TRBV19 and TRBJ1-4; D is unclear. The CDR3 loop spans 14 amino acids. CDR1 is LNHDA and CDR2 is SQIVND in the germline V gene (reference sequence). V was shortened by 2 bases and J by 5 bases, with 9 bases between the two germline ends. The CDR3 region is CASSIREINEKLFF. Here the CDR3 DNA reads TGTGCCAGTAGTATAAGGGAGATCAATGAAAAACTGTTTTTT.

V and J are TRBV18 and TRBJ2-1, with 12 bases matching TRBD2. This CDR3 contains 17 residues. J lost 4 bases, V lost 5 bases, and 9 bases had no gene match. Per the germline V gene, CDR1 is KGHSH and CDR2 is LQKENI. The CDR3 bases are TGTGCCAGCTCAGGACTAGCGGGGTCCTTCCAGTACAATGAGCAGTTCTTC. Its translation is CASSGLAGSFQYNEQFF.

The CDR3 loop reads CASSLATQGSDTQYF. As DNA, the CDR3 is TGTGCCAGCAGCTTAGCGACGCAGGGGTCAGATACGCAGTATTTT. The chain recombines TRBV7-9 with TRBJ2-3; maybe TRBD1 (6 bases). The CDR3 totals 15 residues. CDR1 and CDR2 from the germline V gene are SEHNR and FQNEAQ (reference sequence). Trimming cost V 0 bases and J 4 bases, with 11 bases left between them.

The rearrangement links TRBV7-9 to TRBJ1-1, with D possibly TRBD1 on 6 matching bases. Germline loops: CDR1 SEHNR, CDR2 FQNEAQ (reference sequence). The CDR3 runs 14 residues. With 5 bases removed from V and 2 bases from J, the gap between germline ends came to 12 bases. This chain's CDR3 is CASSGQDSNTEAFF. In DNA form, the CDR3 reads TGTGCCAGCAGCGGCCAGGACAGCAACACTGAAGCTTTCTTT.

This clone was counted a single time. The rearrangement joins TRBV2 to TRBJ2-7, with D tentatively TRBD2 (5 bases). The germline V and J ends were trimmed by 3 bases and 6 bases, with 15 bases remaining between them. The CDR3 runs to 14 residues. Germline V gives CDR1 SNHLY, CDR2 FYNNEI. CDR3 region: CASSDGASAGEQYF. The CDR3 DNA reads as TGTGCCAGCAGTGACGGCGCGTCCGCGGGCGAGCAGTACTTC. Looking up the rest from reference TRBV2 and TRBJ2-7 gives the full variable domain: EPEVTQTPSHQVTQMGQEVILRCVPISNHLYFYWYRQILGQKVEFLVSFYNNEISEKSEIFDDQFSVERPDGSNFTLKIRSTKLEDSAMYFCASSDGASAGEQYFGPGTRLTVT.

The V call is TRBV11-2, the J call TRBJ2-3; 16 nucleotides line up with TRBD2. CDR1 SGHAT and CDR2 FQNNGV come from the germline V gene. The V gene end was trimmed by 5 bases and the J gene end by 0 bases; junction bases not matched to a gene: 8. The CDR3 spans 19 residues. The CDR3 DNA follows: TGTGCCAGCAGCCGCATGGGACTAGCGGGGGGGCTGAGCACAGATACGCAGTATTTT. Translating it yields CASSRMGLAGGLSTDTQYF.

This rearrangement joins TRBV19 to TRBJ1-1; 8 bases align to TRBD1. Germline V lookup: CDR1 LNHDA, CDR2 SQIVND (reference sequence). Germline trimming cut 2 bases from V and 4 bases from J; bases unmatched to any gene: 3. This CDR3 has 14 amino acids. The CDR3 region is CASSILQGATEAFF. The CDR3, as DNA: TGTGCCAGTAGTATATTGCAGGGGGCCACTGAAGCTTTCTTT.

This sequence joins TRBV5-8 and TRBJ1-5, with a tentative D call TRBD1 (5 bases). Germline CDR1 SGHTS, CDR2 YDEGEE. V was cut by 4 bases and J by 3 bases, with 14 bases left in between. The CDR3 loop spans 15 amino acids. CDR3 bases: TGTGCCAGCAGCCGGACACGACAGAACAATCAGCCCCAGCATTTT. Protein sequence: CASSRTRQNNQPQHF.

This chain uses TRBV19 with TRBJ1-1; D might be TRBD1 (5 bases). V was clipped by 5 bases and J by 0 bases, with 10 bases between them. The CDR3 contains 14 residues. From germline, CDR1 is LNHDA and CDR2 SQIVND (reference sequence). For the CDR3, the DNA is TGTGCCAGTAGTGCGGGACGGGTGAACACTGAAGCTTTCTTT. Amino acids: CASSAGRVNTEAFF.

The chain joins TRBV3-1 (or the pseudogene TRBV3-2) to TRBJ2-7, with D tentatively TRBD1 (6 bases). The V end was cut by 0 bases, the J end by 7 bases, with 16 bases between. This CDR3 is 15 amino acids long. Germline V gives CDR1 LGHDT, CDR2 YNNKEL (reference sequence). CDR3 loop: CASSQEMDSLREQYF. In DNA form, the CDR3 reads TGTGCCAGCAGCCAAGAGATGGACAGCTTGAGGGAGCAGTACTTC.

V usage is TRBV25-1 and J usage is TRBJ2-6, with D perhaps TRBD1 (6 bases). V was cut by 4 bases and J by 0 bases, with 16 bases left in between. Germline-derived CDR1 and CDR2 are MGHDK and SYGVNS. The CDR3 totals 18 residues. The CDR3 coding sequence is TGTGCCAGCAGTGGGGGGACGGGACACAGCTCTGGGGCCAACGTCCTGACTTTC. Translated: CASSGGTGHSSGANVLTF.

This clone was detected a few times. The chain carries TRBV7-9 and TRBJ2-1, with a possible D match to TRBD2 (6 bases). The CDR3 is made up of 15 amino acids. The V end lost 1 base, the J end lost 1 base, and 8 bases lay between the germline ends. CDR1 is SEHNR, CDR2 FQNEAQ, per germline (reference sequence). DNA of the CDR3: TGTGCCAGCAGCTTAGAGCGGGCGTCCTACAATGAGCAGTTCTTC. Translated: CASSLERASYNEQFF.

The rearrangement uses TRBV19 and TRBJ1-2; D remains unclear. V dropped 6 bases and J dropped 4 bases, with 12 bases sitting between them. The CDR3 has 13 amino acids. Germline assignment: CDR1 LNHDA and CDR2 SQIVND (reference sequence). The CDR3 DNA follows: TGTGCCAGTAGCGTGGAGGCCACCTATGGCTACACCTTC. Its protein is CASSVEATYGYTF. Full variable domain (remainder filled in from reference TRBV19 and TRBJ1-2): DGGITQSPKYLFRKEGQNVTLSCEQNLNHDAMYWYRQDPGQGLRLIYYSQIVNDFQKGDIAEGYSVSREKKESFPLTVTSAQKNPTAFYLCASSVEATYGYTFGSGTRLTVV.

This chain joins TRBV7-2 and TRBJ2-1; TRBD2 is a possible D gene (6 bases). The CDR3 spans 12 residues. V gave up 4 bases and J gave up 9 bases, with 10 bases separating them. Germline values: CDR1 SGHTA, CDR2 FQGNSA. CDR3 in DNA: TGTGCCAGCAGCTGGGGGGACGGTGAGCAGTTCTTC. This translates into CASSWGDGEQFF.

Concerning this clone itself: The identical CDR3 is also encoded by other nucleotide sequences in the sample. The chain couples TRBV28 to TRBJ2-7, with D possibly TRBD1 on 6 matching bases. The CDR3 length is 13 residues. V gave up 3 bases and J gave up 2 bases, with 8 bases separating them. Per germline, CDR1 MDHEN and CDR2 SYDVKM. CDR3 sequence reads: CASSLRGTYEQYF. CDR3 in DNA: TGTGCCAGCAGTTTGAGGGGGACCTACGAGCAGTACTTC.

The chain joins TRBV9 to TRBJ1-4; D is uncertain. In germline, CDR1 is SGDLS, CDR2 YYNGEE. The CDR3 has 14 amino acids. V was shortened by 4 bases and J by 10 bases, with 17 bases between the two germline ends. The CDR3 region is CASSRGLSMGKLFF. The CDR3 DNA reads TGTGCCAGCAGCCGAGGGCTCTCAATGGGAAAACTGTTTTTT.

The J gene is TRBJ1-2, the V gene TRBV3-1 (or the pseudogene TRBV3-2), with D uncertain. Germline V gives CDR1 LGHDT, CDR2 YNNKEL (reference sequence). The CDR3 runs 15 residues. The germline V and J ends were trimmed by 1 base and 6 bases, with 15 bases remaining between them. This CDR3 is CASSQGAAQSHGYTF. The CDR3 DNA reads as TGTGCCAGCAGCCAAGGAGCCGCACAGTCCCATGGCTACACCTTC.

The chain couples TRBV2 to TRBJ1-1, with D possibly being TRBD1 (5 bases). The CDR3 is made up of 14 amino acids. Germline V gene sequence: CDR1 SNHLY, CDR2 FYNNEI. V lost 4 bases, J lost 5 bases, and 14 bases lay in between. CDR3 loop: CASSGAFRGTEAFF. The CDR3 DNA is TGTGCCAGCAGTGGAGCATTTAGGGGTACTGAAGCTTTCTTT.

The V and J genes are TRBV5-5 and TRBJ1-2, with D possibly matching TRBD1 (6 bases). Germline CDR1 and CDR2: SGHKS and YYEKEE (reference sequence). V lost 0 bases to trimming and J lost 7 bases, with 13 bases between them. This CDR3 comprises 14 residues. CDR3 nucleotides: TGTGCCAGCAGCTTGGAGAGGGGGTTGGGTGGCTACACCTTC. Its protein product is CASSLERGLGGYTF.

The genes are TRBV6-6 and TRBJ1-3; D is undetermined. In germline, CDR1 is MNHNY, CDR2 SVGAGI (reference sequence). This CDR3 is 16 amino acids long. The V and J ends lost 2 bases and 0 bases respectively, with 11 bases between them. CDR3 amino acids: CASSYGPVASGNTIYF. CDR3 DNA sequence: TGTGCCAGCAGTTACGGCCCAGTGGCCTCTGGAAACACCATATATTTT.

The chain links TRBV29-1 to TRBJ1-1; tentative D call: TRBD1 (6 bases). Trimming cost V 7 bases and J 3 bases, with 15 bases left between them. The CDR3 has 13 amino acids. The germline V gene has CDR1 SQVTM and CDR2 ANQGSEA. The CDR3 DNA reads TGCAGCGCAGCAGGGGTCCGGGACACTGAAGCTTTCTTT. Protein: CSAAGVRDTEAFF.

V usage is TRBV27 and J usage is TRBJ2-3, with 9 bases fitting TRBD2. The CDR3 totals 16 residues. Germline V lookup: CDR1 MNHEY, CDR2 SMNVEV (reference sequence). With V trimmed by 3 bases and J by 3 bases, 7 bases remained unmatched. This CDR3 reads CASSLEGGGGTDTQYF. CDR3 DNA: TGTGCCAGCAGTTTGGAGGGCGGGGGGGGAACAGATACGCAGTATTTT.

The V and J genes are TRBV2 and TRBJ1-6; D gene uncertain. In germline, CDR1 is SNHLY, CDR2 FYNNEI. Between the trimmed V and J ends, which lost 0 bases and 2 bases, there was a span of 11 bases. The length of the CDR3 is 17 residues. CDR3 residues: CASSEALWQAYNSPLHF. CDR3 nucleotide sequence: TGTGCCAGCAGTGAAGCCCTCTGGCAGGCCTATAATTCACCCCTCCACTTT.

The chain joins TRBV27 to TRBJ2-7, with D maybe TRBD2 (5 bases). Trimming cost V 2 bases and J 3 bases, with 11 bases left between them. Germline-derived CDR1 and CDR2 are MNHEY and SMNVEV (reference sequence). The CDR3 runs 14 residues. The CDR3 reads CASSLVSGYYEQYF. The CDR3 DNA follows: TGTGCCAGCAGTTTAGTCAGCGGTTACTACGAGCAGTACTTC.

J is TRBJ2-4 and V is TRBV28; the D is unclear. Germline loops: CDR1 MDHEN, CDR2 SYDVKM. The CDR3 totals 13 residues. V lost 8 bases to trimming and J lost 0 bases, with 8 bases between them. As DNA, the CDR3 is TGTGCCAGCGGCGGTGAAGCCAAAAACATTCAGTACTTC. The encoded protein is CASGGEAKNIQYF.

The V gene is TRBV6-5, the J gene TRBJ1-1, with a weak D call TRBD1 (5 bases). The length of the CDR3 is 14 residues. The V end lost 5 bases, the J end lost 4 bases, and 14 bases lay between the germline ends. CDR1 is MNHEY, CDR2 SVGAGI, per germline. As DNA, the CDR3 is TGTGCCAGCAGTCCCTGGGGGGAGGTCACTGAAGCTTTCTTT. Protein sequence: CASSPWGEVTEAFF.

The V call is TRBV4-1, the J call TRBJ1-2; 12 nucleotides line up with TRBD1. The length of the CDR3 is 15 residues. Germline trimming cut 3 bases from V and 5 bases from J; bases unmatched to any gene: 4. Germline V CDR1 and CDR2: MGHRA, YSYEKL. The CDR3 spells CASSHWDRGHYGYTF. DNA for the CDR3: TGCGCCAGCAGCCATTGGGACAGGGGGCATTATGGCTACACCTTC.

The chain links TRBV28 to TRBJ2-3, with 11 bases lining up with TRBD2. V lost 2 bases and J lost 1; bases outside the gene matches: 14. The CDR3 covers 20 residues. Germline CDR1 reads MDHEN; CDR2 reads SYDVKM. The CDR3 sequence is CASSLPLAVAGGPGTDTQYF. The CDR3 coding sequence is TGTGCCAGCAGTTTACCCCTGGCGGTAGCGGGGGGGCCTGGCACAGATACGCAGTATTTT.

The J gene is TRBJ1-4, the V gene TRBV6-5; TRBD1 agrees at 7 bases. Germline CDR1 reads MNHEY; CDR2 reads SVGAGI. The CDR3 length is 14 residues. V dropped 5 bases and J dropped 5; count of bases not matched to a gene: 5. This CDR3 is CASSRDSLNEKLFF. The CDR3 DNA is TGTGCCAGCAGTCGGGACAGCCTCAATGAAAAACTGTTTTTT.

A single count supports this clone. The CDR3: CASSIGDRSEGGYTF. The CDR3, as DNA: TGCGCCAGCAGCATTGGTGACCGCTCCGAGGGAGGCTACACCTTC. The chain recombines TRBV5-1 with TRBJ1-2, with D unresolved. This CDR3 is built from 15 residues. The V gene lost 4 bases and the J gene lost 8 bases, with 21 bases spanning the gap. CDR1 is SGHRS and CDR2 is YFSETQ in the germline V gene.

This clone was observed once. This chain uses TRBV7-6 with TRBJ1-2; D is possibly TRBD1 (5 bases). Germline CDR1 SGHVS, CDR2 FNYEAQ. Between the trimmed V and J ends, which lost 2 bases and 5 bases, there was a span of 9 bases. CDR3 length: 13 amino acids. The CDR3 DNA follows: TGTGCCAGCAGCTTATGGGGCATGTATGGCTACACCTTC. Protein sequence: CASSLWGMYGYTF.